Below, 9 T cell receptor beta chains from the same sample are listed, as sequenced in a study of stem cell transplantation in POMP-related autoinflammatory disease. Produced via immunoSEQ multiplex PCR; TCRdb's table is partial and in-frame only. The repertoire includes 68,000 or so clones, approximately 91% of them detected once, and around 0.66% sits in the top ten. The sequenced sample was CD4+ T cells from PBMCs, obtained after stem cell transplantation. The receptors derive from a human patient with POMP-related autoinflammation and immune dysregulation (PRAID). A subset of T cells may come from the graft donor.

The V gene is TRBV3-1 (or the pseudogene TRBV3-2), the J gene TRBJ2-1, with 10 bases aligning to TRBD1. The CDR3 is made up of 16 amino acids. Looked up from germline, CDR1 is LGHDT and CDR2 is YNNKEL (reference sequence). The junction had 9 bases not matched to a gene; V was cut back by 0 bases and J by 10 bases. CDR3 in amino acids: CASSQDSGTGVLEQFF. In nucleotides, the CDR3 is TGTGCCAGCAGCCAAGACTCCGGGACAGGGGTTTTGGAGCAGTTCTTC.

This chain links TRBV2 with TRBJ1-5, with TRBD1 matching 9 bases. The CDR3 contains 13 residues. V lost 7 bases to trimming and J lost 5 bases; unmatched junction nucleotides: 3. The germline gives CDR1 SNHLY, CDR2 FYNNEI. CDR3 sequence reads: CASNRDRDQPQHF. The CDR3 DNA is TGTGCCAGCAACCGGGACAGGGATCAGCCCCAGCATTTT. The variable domain in full, with the rest retrieved from reference TRBV2 and TRBJ1-5, is EPEVTQTPSHQVTQMGQEVILRCVPISNHLYFYWYRQILGQKVEFLVSFYNNEISEKSEIFDDQFSVERPDGSNFTLKIRSTKLEDSAMYFCASNRDRDQPQHFGDGTRLSIL.

This clone occurred once. The chain has TRBV28 and TRBJ2-7; 10 bases line up with TRBD1. From germline, CDR1 is MDHEN and CDR2 SYDVKM. V shed 5 bases, J shed 3 bases, and the junction held 19 bases outside the gene matches. The CDR3 length is 19 residues. The CDR3 here is CASSPWAGTGATAHYEQYF. CDR3 nucleotides: TGTGCCAGCAGTCCGTGGGCCGGGACAGGGGCCACAGCCCACTACGAGCAGTACTTC.

The chain carries TRBV18 and TRBJ2-7, with 7 bases lining up with TRBD1. Trimming cost V 3 bases and J 2 bases; bases outside gene matches: 4. The CDR3 extends over 14 amino acids. Germline loops: CDR1 KGHSH, CDR2 LQKENI. As DNA, the CDR3 is TGTGCCAGCTCACCGACAGGGTCCACCTACGAGCAGTACTTC. It codes for CASSPTGSTYEQYF.

The chain carries TRBV5-4 and TRBJ2-7; D possibly corresponds to TRBD1 (6 bases). Germline lookup yields CDR1 SGHNT and CDR2 YYREEE (reference sequence). This CDR3 has 16 residues. The V end was cut by 4 bases, the J end by 7 bases, with 24 bases between. As DNA, the CDR3 is TGTGCCAGCAGCCCACACCTGCTGACAGGTGGTGGGGAGCAGTACTTC. It translates to CASSPHLLTGGGEQYF.

The gene calls are TRBV13 and TRBJ2-3, with 8 bases aligning to TRBD2. Trimming removed 1 base from V and 3 bases from J; junction bases left unmatched: 12. This CDR3 has 18 residues. From germline, CDR1 is PRHDT and CDR2 FYEKMQ (reference sequence). CDR3 nucleotides: TGTGCCAGCAGCTTAGCTTCCTCTAGCGGGCTGGGTACAGATACGCAGTATTTT. Amino acid sequence: CASSLASSSGLGTDTQYF.

This rearrangement joins TRBV5-1 to TRBJ1-1; TRBD1 might be the D (5 bases). The CDR3 consists of 12 residues. V gave up 0 bases and J gave up 6 bases, with 6 bases separating them. Germline V gene sequence: CDR1 SGHRS, CDR2 YFSETQ. CDR3 DNA sequence: TGCGCCAGCAGCTTGGCAGGGTCTGAAGCTTTCTTT. Translating it yields CASSLAGSEAFF. The full variable domain, completed using reference TRBV5-1 and TRBJ1-1, is KAGVTQTPRYLIKTRGQQVTLSCSPISGHRSVSWYQQTPGQGLQFLFEYFSETQRNKGNFPGRFSGRQFSNSRSEMNVSTLELGDSALYLCASSLAGSEAFFGQGTRLTVV.

The chain is built from TRBV2 and TRBJ1-5; D unclear. V was shortened by 0 bases and J by 10 bases, with 10 bases between the two germline ends. The germline V gene encodes CDR1 SNHLY and CDR2 FYNNEI. The CDR3 runs to 13 residues. CDR3 in amino acids: CASSEARVGPQHF. The CDR3 nucleotides read TGTGCCAGCAGTGAAGCGAGGGTGGGACCCCAGCATTTT.

This sequence joins TRBV29-1 and TRBJ1-6; 8 bases map to TRBD1. In germline, CDR1 is SQVTM, CDR2 ANQGSEA. The CDR3 contains 12 residues. V gave up 7 bases and J gave up 7 bases; unmatched junction bases: 3. The CDR3, as DNA: TGCAGCGCTAGACAGGGGAATTCACCCCTCCACTTT. Translating it yields CSARQGNSPLHF.